Each of the 2 T cell receptor beta chains below was sequenced from the same sample in a study of CD8+CD57+ T cells in acquired aplastic anemia. Using genomic DNA as the template, TCR beta VDJ and CDR3 profiling was carried out. TCRdb processed the reads anew with MiXCR; each CDR3 protein has one entry. Among roughly 170,000 distinct CDR3 sequences listed, about 64% were seen once. Source material: sorted CD4+, CD8+, or CD8+CD57+ T cells (not recorded which) from PBMCs. The receptors shown here come from a human donor in good health.

This clonotype was counted only a few times. The chain is built from TRBV2 and TRBJ2-5; D gene uncertain. Between the trimmed V and J ends, which lost 3 bases and 5 bases, there was a span of 16 bases. There are 15 residues in the CDR3. The germline CDR1 and CDR2 sequences are SNHLY and FYNNEI. The CDR3 nucleotides are TGTGCCAGCAGTGAGGAGCCATGGCTATCTGAGACCCAGTACTTC. Amino acid sequence: CASSEEPWLSETQYF.

This clonotype occurred many times. The chain joins TRBV11-2 to TRBJ1-1, with D possibly being TRBD1 (6 bases). Looked up from germline, CDR1 is SGHAT and CDR2 is FQNNGV. The V end was cut by 1 base, the J end by 4 bases, with 13 bases between. This CDR3 comprises 15 residues. For the CDR3, the DNA is TGTGCCAGCAGCTTAGGATTCAGGGGATTCACTGAAGCTTTCTTT. It codes for CASSLGFRGFTEAFF. Filled out from reference TRBV11-2 and TRBJ1-1, the complete variable domain reads EAGVAQSPRYKIIEKRQSVAFWCNPISGHATLYWYQQILGQGPKLLIQFQNNGVVDDSQLPKDRFSAERLKGVDSTLKIQPAKLEDSAVYLCASSLGFRGFTEAFFGQGTRLTVV.